What follows are 30 T cell receptor beta chains derived from one specimen sequenced in a study of response to subunit inactivated influenza vaccine. TCRdb re-derived calls from the RT-PCR reads in MiXCR, one entry per CDR3 protein. The profile shows around 150,000 distinct CDR3 sequences, 9.5% to 13% of them singletons. This sample comprised non-naive T cells sorted from PBMCs, obtained about 40 days after vaccination. The receptors derive from a man between 50 and 59 years old who received an inactivated influenza vaccine.

The chain uses TRBV7-6 and TRBJ2-3; unclear D gene. Trimming removed 4 bases from V and 2 bases from J, with 7 bases in between. CDR1 is SGHVS and CDR2 is FNYEAQ in the germline V gene. The CDR3 is made up of 13 amino acids. The CDR3 sequence is CASSYHSTDTQYF. CDR3 sequence (DNA): TGTGCCAGCAGCTACCACTCCACAGATACGCAGTATTTT. The full variable domain, rest sourced from reference TRBV7-6 and TRBJ2-3, is GAGVSQSPRYKVTKRGQDVALRCDPISGHVSLYWYRQALGQGPEFLTYFNYEAQQDKSGLPNDRFSAERPEGSISTLTIQRTEQRDSAMYRCASSYHSTDTQYFGPGTRLTVL.

The rearrangement joins TRBV6-1 to TRBJ2-7; D gene unclear. With 2 bases removed from V and 4 bases from J, the gap between germline ends came to 18 bases. CDR1 MNHNS and CDR2 SASEGT come from the germline V gene. The CDR3 contains 16 residues. CDR3 in DNA: TGTGCCAGCAGTGAACGGTGGGCAGTGAACCGTTACGAGCAGTACTTC. Its translation is CASSERWAVNRYEQYF.

The chain is built from TRBV7-3 and TRBJ2-7, with D perhaps matching TRBD1 (5 bases). Germline-derived CDR1 and CDR2 are SGHTA and FQGTGA. Trimming shortened V by 2 bases and J by 7 bases, and 12 bases separated the two germline ends. The CDR3 loop spans 13 amino acids. The CDR3 DNA sequence: TGTGCCAGCAGCTTATTTTTAAGGGGTGAGCAGTACTTC. Residues: CASSLFLRGEQYF.

This clonotype appeared a few times. The V call is TRBV2, the J call TRBJ2-7, with TRBD2 matching over 7 bases. This CDR3 is built from 14 residues. Germline lookup yields CDR1 SNHLY and CDR2 FYNNEI. V was pared by 8 bases and J by 1 base, with 8 bases of the junction left unmatched. The CDR3 coding sequence is TGTGCCAGCGGGGGGGGAGGATCATCCTACGAGCAGTACTTC. This codes for CASGGGGSSYEQYF.

J is TRBJ2-7 and V is TRBV3-1, with 12 bases identical to TRBD1. The V and J ends lost 0 bases and 7 bases, in that order; junction bases with no gene match: 13. CDR1 LGHDT and CDR2 YNNKEL come from the germline V gene (reference sequence). This CDR3 has 18 residues. DNA of the CDR3: TGTGCCAGCAGCCAAGATCTTCTTTTGGGACAGGGGGCTCGAGAGCAGTACTTC. Amino acid sequence: CASSQDLLLGQGAREQYF.

V usage is TRBV13 and J usage is TRBJ1-3; D perhaps matches TRBD1 (6 bases). The CDR3 contains 16 residues. Deletions cut 0 bases from V and 4 bases from J, with 13 bases between. Germline CDR1 reads PRHDT; CDR2 reads FYEKMQ (reference sequence). The CDR3: CASSLGLGGAGNTIYF. DNA of the CDR3: TGTGCCAGCAGCTTAGGCCTGGGGGGCGCCGGAAACACCATATATTTT. Full variable domain (outside the CDR3, taken from reference TRBV13 and TRBJ1-3): AAGVIQSPRHLIKEKRETATLKCYPIPRHDTVYWYQQGPGQDPQFLISFYEKMQSDKGSIPDRFSAQQFSDYHSELNMSSLELGDSALYFCASSLGLGGAGNTIYFGEGSWLTVV.

V usage is TRBV18 and J usage is TRBJ2-1; TRBD2 aligns across 8 bases. V lost 3 bases to trimming and J lost 9 bases; unmatched junction nucleotides: 10. Germline CDR1 reads KGHSH; CDR2 reads LQKENI. This CDR3 has 15 amino acids. The CDR3 DNA is TGTGCCAGCTCACCGGGTGCCGGGAGGGCTAGTGAGCAGTTCTTC. Protein sequence: CASSPGAGRASEQFF.

This rearrangement joins TRBV2 to TRBJ2-7; D remains unclear. In germline, CDR1 is SNHLY, CDR2 FYNNEI. This CDR3 is built from 17 residues. Trimming took off 6 bases at V and 3 bases at J, with 24 bases between the two ends. The CDR3 coding sequence is TGTGCCAGCAGGGAGAGCCCTCAACTCCTCCTCGACTACGAGCAGTACTTC. Translation: CASRESPQLLLDYEQYF. Complete variable domain (other parts from reference TRBV2 and TRBJ2-7): EPEVTQTPSHQVTQMGQEVILRCVPISNHLYFYWYRQILGQKVEFLVSFYNNEISEKSEIFDDQFSVERPDGSNFTLKIRSTKLEDSAMYFCASRESPQLLLDYEQYFGPGTRLTVT.

This clonotype was detected many times. The V and J genes are TRBV14 and TRBJ2-4; D is unclear. Germline V gene sequence: CDR1 SGHDN, CDR2 FVKESK. This CDR3 is built from 16 residues. Trimming removed 5 bases at V and 0 bases at J, with 14 bases between. CDR3 nucleotides: TGTGCCAGCAGCAAAGGACCCTCCCCAGCCAAAAACATTCAGTACTTC. Its translation is CASSKGPSPAKNIQYF.

V and J are TRBV27 and TRBJ1-6; D unclear. Deletions cut 5 bases from V and 7 bases from J, with 15 bases between. The CDR3 is 15 amino acids. Looked up from germline, CDR1 is MNHEY and CDR2 is SMNVEV (reference sequence). The CDR3 bases are TGTGCCAGCAGTGCACAGCGTCTTGCGAATTCACCCCTCCACTTT. It is translated as CASSAQRLANSPLHF.

This clonotype was counted only a few times. The rearrangement joins TRBV6-2 or TRBV6-3 to TRBJ2-7; D unresolved. Trimming cost V 4 bases and J 4 bases, with 5 bases left between them. The CDR3 extends over 11 amino acids. Looked up from germline, CDR1 is MNHEY and CDR2 is SVGEGT. The CDR3 sequence is CASSWGYEQYF. The CDR3 DNA reads as TGTGCCAGCAGTTGGGGTTACGAGCAGTACTTC.

This clonotype was observed a single time. The V and J genes are TRBV20-1 and TRBJ2-7, with D possibly matching TRBD2 (5 bases). V was shortened by 3 bases and J by 2 bases, with 14 bases between the two germline ends. Germline V gene lookup returns CDR1 DFQATT and CDR2 SNEGSKA (reference sequence). The CDR3 runs to 14 residues. The CDR3 sequence: CSASRATGTYEQYF. CDR3 nucleotides: TGCAGTGCTAGTAGGGCTACGGGGACCTACGAGCAGTACTTC.

This rearrangement joins TRBV12-3 or TRBV12-4 to TRBJ2-3; D tentatively reads TRBD1 or TRBD2 (6 bases each). Trimming shortened V by 10 bases and J by 2 bases, and 16 bases separated the two germline ends. The CDR3 loop spans 14 amino acids. The CDR3 region is CATGWGALTDTQYF. In nucleotides, the CDR3 is TGTGCCACAGGTTGGGGGGCCCTCACAGATACGCAGTATTTT.

This clonotype was observed at least ten times. J is TRBJ2-7 and V is TRBV28, with a possible D match to TRBD1 (5 bases). Trimming took off 1 base at V and 6 bases at J, with 16 bases between the two ends. Germline values: CDR1 MDHEN, CDR2 SYDVKM. CDR3 length: 15 amino acids. This CDR3 is CASSLFPQGRGEQYF. CDR3 nucleotide sequence: TGTGCCAGCAGTTTATTCCCCCAGGGTAGAGGCGAGCAGTACTTC.

Regarding this clonotype: A single base separates this from a much larger clone, so it may be a read error. This chain's CDR3 is CSARDPDQGSSPLDF. CDR3 nucleotides: TGCAGTGCTAGAGATCCGGACCAGGGTAGTTCACCCCTCGACTTT. The chain is built from TRBV20-1 and TRBJ1-6, with D perhaps TRBD1 (5 bases). The CDR3 is 15 amino acids. The germline V gene encodes CDR1 DFQATT and CDR2 SNEGSKA (reference sequence).

The rearrangement links TRBV6-1 to TRBJ2-7, with 12 bases lining up with TRBD2. This CDR3 has 14 residues. From germline, CDR1 is MNHNS and CDR2 SASEGT. V lost 7 bases and J lost 5; bases outside the gene matches: 6. The CDR3 bases are TGTGCCAGCAAGACTAGCGGGAGTGTCCACGAGCAGTACTTC. It translates to CASKTSGSVHEQYF.

The chain couples TRBV12-3 or TRBV12-4 to TRBJ1-5; weak D call: TRBD1 (6 bases). The CDR3 length is 17 residues. The V gene lost 6 bases and the J gene lost 0 bases, with 18 bases spanning the gap. CDR3 sequence (DNA): TGTGCCAGCAGCCCAACCCTGGACAGTAGTAGCAATCAGCCCCAGCATTTT. It translates to CASSPTLDSSSNQPQHF.

This clonotype was seen a few times. The rearrangement links TRBV3-1 to TRBJ2-2; tentatively, D is TRBD2 (6 bases). This CDR3 is built from 14 residues. Per germline, CDR1 LGHDT and CDR2 YNNKEL (reference sequence). V lost 5 bases and J lost 6, with 13 bases in between. In DNA, the CDR3 is TGTGCCAGCAGCAGCTCGGGAGTGGCCGGGGAGCTGTTTTTT. Translated, it gives CASSSSGVAGELFF.

This clonotype was recorded many times. The rearrangement links TRBV10-3 to TRBJ2-3; D perhaps matches TRBD1 (6 bases). CDR3 size: 16 residues. Looked up from germline, CDR1 is ENHRY and CDR2 is SYGVKD. The V and J ends lost 3 bases and 4 bases respectively, with 17 bases between them. The chain's CDR3 is CAISDPGLGAADTQYF. The CDR3 coding sequence is TGTGCCATCAGTGACCCCGGCTTGGGGGCGGCAGATACGCAGTATTTT.

This clonotype was observed many times. The chain is built from TRBV12-3 or TRBV12-4 and TRBJ2-1; 9 bases are a match to TRBD1. The CDR3 contains 15 residues. Trimming took 1 base from V and 7 from J; bases not matched to a gene: 5. In nucleotides, the CDR3 is TGTGCCAGCAGTTTAGGACCGGGGACAGGGAATGAGCAGTTCTTC. This gives the protein CASSLGPGTGNEQFF.

Ten or more counts support this clonotype. The DNA of the CDR3 is TGTGCCAGCAGCTTAGTGGGGACAGGGATTAATGAAAAACTGTTTTTT. It yields the protein CASSLVGTGINEKLFF. The V call is TRBV7-8, the J call TRBJ1-4; 9 bases line up with TRBD1. CDR3 length: 16 amino acids. CDR1 SGHVS and CDR2 FQNEAQ come from the germline V gene. The V gene end was trimmed by 1 base and the J gene end by 4 bases; junction bases not matched to a gene: 4. Complete variable domain (other parts from reference TRBV7-8 and TRBJ1-4): GAGVSQSPRYKVAKRGQDVALRCDPISGHVSLFWYQQALGQGPEFLTYFQNEAQLDKSGLPSDRFFAERPEGSVSTLKIQRTQQEDSAVYLCASSLVGTGINEKLFFGSGTQLSVL.

The chain has TRBV12-3 or TRBV12-4 and TRBJ1-4; D perhaps matches TRBD1 (6 bases). The ends were cut back, 4 bases at V and 11 bases at J, with 11 bases in the middle. This CDR3 contains 12 residues. CDR3 in amino acids: CASSWDTLKLFF. CDR3 nucleotides: TGTGCCAGCAGTTGGGACACACTTAAACTGTTTTTT.

This clonotype was found a few times. The genes are TRBV11-1 and TRBJ1-1; the D gene is possibly TRBD1 (6 bases). This CDR3 spans 14 amino acids. CDR1 is SGHAT, CDR2 FQDESV, per germline (reference sequence). Trimming shortened V by 6 bases and J by 5 bases, and 16 bases separated the two germline ends. CDR3: CASSQGLSGTEAFF. The CDR3 nucleotides are TGTGCCAGCAGTCAGGGGTTATCGGGGACTGAAGCTTTCTTT.

Details on this clonotype: It may be a read error: a sequence one base away is much more abundant. This chain uses TRBV7-8 with TRBJ2-3; weak D call: TRBD2 (6 bases). Deletions cut 5 bases from V and 4 bases from J, with 28 bases between. Germline V CDR1 and CDR2: SGHVS, FQNEAQ. This CDR3 contains 19 residues. CDR3 residues: CASSAGTLLSYASADTQYF. For the CDR3, the DNA is TGTGCCAGCAGCGCAGGGACTCTCCTATCATACGCTAGCGCAGATACGCAGTATTTT.

This clonotype was observed a handful of times. The V call is TRBV10-3, the J call TRBJ1-2; D is perhaps TRBD1 (5 bases). CDR3 length equals 12 residues. The V gene lost 5 bases and the J gene lost 7 bases, with 11 bases spanning the gap. Germline values: CDR1 ENHRY, CDR2 SYGVKD. The CDR3 reads CAISQGSAGYTF. CDR3 in DNA: TGTGCCATCAGTCAGGGTTCGGCTGGCTACACCTTC.

This clonotype was observed a handful of times. The V call is TRBV19, the J call TRBJ2-6; D not certain. Trimming removed 5 bases from V and 11 bases from J, with 13 bases in between. Germline lookup yields CDR1 LNHDA and CDR2 SQIVND (reference sequence). The CDR3 totals 13 residues. The CDR3 bases are TGTGCCAGTAGTCTGCGCTTGCATGACGTCCTGACTTTC. It encodes CASSLRLHDVLTF.

The chain couples TRBV5-1 to TRBJ2-7; TRBD2 matches 10 bases. After removal of 0 bases from V and 7 bases from J, the junction contained 16 bases not matched to a gene. Germline lookup yields CDR1 SGHRS and CDR2 YFSETQ. This CDR3 region has 18 residues. Here the CDR3 DNA reads TGCGCCAGCAGCTTGGACGGACTAGCGGAACCTATTCTCAGGGAGCAGTACTTC. Its protein is CASSLDGLAEPILREQYF.

The gene calls are TRBV5-4 and TRBJ2-6; unclear D gene. Germline CDR1 SGHNT, CDR2 YYREEE (reference sequence). This CDR3 region has 14 residues. V lost 0 bases and J lost 3, with 4 bases in between. The CDR3 loop reads CASSLDGGANVLTF. The DNA for the CDR3 is TGTGCCAGCAGCTTGGACGGTGGGGCCAACGTCCTGACTTTC.

This clonotype was observed a few times. The gene calls are TRBV19 and TRBJ2-1; tentative D call: TRBD1 (6 bases). Trimming left V 7 bases short and J 4 bases short, with 17 bases between. The CDR3 has 15 amino acids. From germline, CDR1 is LNHDA and CDR2 SQIVND (reference sequence). In DNA, the CDR3 is TGTGCCAGTACCGAGGGGGTGTGGGAGTACAATGAGCAGTTCTTC. Translating it yields CASTEGVWEYNEQFF.

This clonotype was recorded many times. V is TRBV12-3 or TRBV12-4 and J is TRBJ2-7, with TRBD2 identical over 8 bases. The CDR3 spans 15 residues. With V trimmed by 4 bases and J by 0 bases, 5 bases remained unmatched. In nucleotides, the CDR3 is TGTGCCAGCAGTTATTTAGCGGGGAGCTCCTACGAGCAGTACTTC. Protein product: CASSYLAGSSYEQYF.